This T cell receptor beta chain was recovered during a study of T cells and Merkel cell carcinoma outcomes. Study-wide points: In Merkel cell carcinoma, repertoire and T-cell density reportedly predicted outcomes.

Repertoires were generated with immunoSEQ multiplex PCR, while TCRdb's copy carries only in-frame clones and drops some. Among 4,000 to 6,000 clones listed, about 88% were seen once. Germline V gene lookup returns CDR1 SEHNR and CDR2 FQNEAQ (reference sequence). The V segment lost 2 bases and the J segment 6 bases; nucleotides outside the gene matches: 7. The CDR3 length is 15 residues. This clone was picked up one time. Its antigen is undetermined. The rearrangement links TRBV7-9 to TRBJ1-5, with 7 nucleotides matching TRBD1. This TCR was recovered from a human donor with Merkel cell carcinoma. Sequencing was performed on tumor tissue from Merkel cell carcinoma. As DNA, the CDR3 is TGTGCCAGCAGCTTATCAGGACAGGTGGGTCAGCCCCAGCATTTT. Translated, it gives CASSLSGQVGQPQHF.